This TCR beta chain was recorded in a study of blood T cell repertoires in COVID-19. Clones were sequenced by immunoSEQ multiplex PCR, and TCRdb holds only the in-frame ones, with some missing. There are about 350,000 clones in the sample; roughly nine tenths occur only once, and less than 5% lies in the top ten. Germline lookup yields CDR1 LGHDT and CDR2 YNNKEL (reference sequence). Deletions cut 5 bases from V and 2 bases from J, with 12 bases between. The CDR3 contains 14 residues. This TCR was sampled from a woman aged 55-70 years with COVID-19, enrolled during active disease. The sequencing sample was made of peripheral blood. The rearrangement links TRBV3-1 (or the pseudogene TRBV3-2) to TRBJ2-5, with a tentative D call TRBD2 (7 bases). The CDR3 coding sequence is TGTGCCAGCAGCGGGAGGGGGTGGCAAGAGACCCAGTACTTC. This codes for CASSGRGWQETQYF.